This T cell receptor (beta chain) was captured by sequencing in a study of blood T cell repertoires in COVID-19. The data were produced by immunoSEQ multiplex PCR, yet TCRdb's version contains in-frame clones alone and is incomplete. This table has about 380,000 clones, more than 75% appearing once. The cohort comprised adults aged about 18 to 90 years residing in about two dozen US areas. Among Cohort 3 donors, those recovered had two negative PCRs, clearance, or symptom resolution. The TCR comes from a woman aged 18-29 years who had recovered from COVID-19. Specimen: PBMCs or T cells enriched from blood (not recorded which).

The DNA for the CDR3 is TGTGCCTGGCTTGCGGGGGCTAATGAGCAGTTCTTC. It specifies CAWLAGANEQFF. The chain recombines TRBV30 with TRBJ2-1; D is possibly TRBD2 (7 bases). The V gene lost 5 bases and the J gene lost 7 bases, with 12 bases spanning the gap. Germline CDR1 is GTSNPN and CDR2 is SVGIG (reference sequence). The CDR3 spans 12 residues.